The rows below give T cell receptor beta chains drawn from one sample of a study of blood T cell repertoires in COVID-19. Using immunoSEQ multiplex PCR, the repertoire was profiled, and TCRdb retains in-frame clones only, with some absent. The profile shows about 120,000 clones, approximately 80% of them singletons. Sequenced sample: peripheral blood. The receptors originated from a man in his 70s with active or convalescent COVID-19. Both conserved end residues are part of each CDR3. The D gene is left open where the match is weak. Size values are once, few and many counts, or a class for expanded clones, and some rows have none.

D: -
J: TRBJ1-1
V: TRBV6-1
size: -
DNA: TGTGCCAGCAGTGAAGCCGGGGACACTGAAGCTTTCTTT
CDR3: CASSEAGDTEAFF

D: TRBD2
J: TRBJ2-3
V: TRBV7-6
size: -
DNA: TGTGCCAGCAGCGTGACTAGCGGGTCTCCCACAGATACGCAGTATTTT
CDR3: CASSVTSGSPTDTQYF

D: TRBD1
J: TRBJ1-5
V: TRBV5-1
size: few
DNA: TGCGCCAGCAGCTTGGCCCCGGACAGGGCCATCAATCAGCCCCAGCATTTT
CDR3: CASSLAPDRAINQPQHF

D: TRBD2
J: TRBJ2-7
V: TRBV5-5
size: -
DNA: TGTGCCAGCAGCTTGGCTGGTTTGACTAGCGGTATGTACGAGCAGTACTTC
CDR3: CASSLAGLTSGMYEQYF

D: -
J: TRBJ1-2
V: TRBV28
size: -
DNA: TGTGCCAGCAGTTTGGAGAGGGGGTTTAGTGGCTACACCTTC
CDR3: CASSLERGFSGYTF

D: TRBD1
J: TRBJ1-2
V: TRBV18
size: once
DNA: TGTGCCAGCTCCCCTGGGACAGGGGACTATGGCTACACCTTC
CDR3: CASSPGTGDYGYTF

D: -
J: TRBJ1-1
V: TRBV3-1/TRBV3-2
size: -
DNA: TGTGCCAGCAGCCAAGATCAGTCAGTCACTGAAGCTTTCTTT
CDR3: CASSQDQSVTEAFF

D: TRBD1
J: TRBJ2-2
V: TRBV30
size: -
DNA: TGTGCCTGGAGTGGCCACAGGGGGAACACCGGGGAGCTGTTTTTT
CDR3: CAWSGHRGNTGELFF

D: -
J: TRBJ1-6
V: TRBV6-4
size: once
DNA: TGTGCCAGCAGGGAGAGGGTTGGAAACTCACCCCTCCACTTT
CDR3: CASRERVGNSPLHF

D: -
J: TRBJ1-1
V: TRBV4-1
size: -
DNA: TGCGCCAGCAGCCAAGATTGGCAGAACACTGAAGCTTTCTTT
CDR3: CASSQDWQNTEAFF

D: -
J: TRBJ1-1
V: TRBV6-5
size: -
DNA: TGTGCCAGCTTGTTGGACTACACTGAAGCTTTCTTT
CDR3: CASLLDYTEAFF

D: -
J: TRBJ1-5
V: TRBV28
size: -
DNA: TGTGCCAGCAGCCCAAGACAGGGCAATCAGCCCCAGCATTTT
CDR3: CASSPRQGNQPQHF

D: -
J: TRBJ1-3
V: TRBV19
size: -
DNA: TGTGCCAGTAGTCCCGATATCCTCAGATCCGGAAACACCATATATTTT
CDR3: CASSPDILRSGNTIYF

D: -
J: TRBJ1-3
V: TRBV10-3
size: few
DNA: TGTGCCACCCAGCCCCGCGGGGGAGGAAACACCATATATTTT
CDR3: CATQPRGGGNTIYF

D: TRBD1
J: TRBJ1-2
V: TRBV14
size: -
DNA: TGTGCCAGCAGCCAACAGAGGAACAGGGGTGGCTACACCTTC
CDR3: CASSQQRNRGGYTF

D: TRBD1
J: TRBJ1-2
V: TRBV5-4
size: -
DNA: TGTGCCAGCAGCTTGCGACAGGGGATAGGGTATGGCTACACCTTC
CDR3: CASSLRQGIGYGYTF

D: TRBD1
J: TRBJ2-7
V: TRBV2
size: -
DNA: TGTGCCGGGTCCGTGGGACAGGATCCCTACGAGCAGTACTTC
CDR3: CAGSVGQDPYEQYF

D: TRBD2
J: TRBJ2-1
V: TRBV5-1
size: -
DNA: TGCGCCAGCAGCGGAAACCCCGGGACTAGCCTCAATGAGCAGTTCTTC
CDR3: CASSGNPGTSLNEQFF

D: -
J: TRBJ1-3
V: TRBV6-6
size: -
DNA: TGTGCCAGCACCGGGTTGGGTCGAAACACCATATATTTT
CDR3: CASTGLGRNTIYF

D: -
J: TRBJ1-2
V: TRBV21-1
size: -
DNA: TGTGCCAGCAGCAAAGGCTGCAAAGGCCGGGGGTCGCGCTACACCTTC
CDR3: CASSKGCKGRGSRYTF

D: TRBD1
J: TRBJ1-1
V: TRBV5-5
size: -
DNA: TGTGCCAGCAGCTTGGTCGGAGGGGGCGAAATGAACACTGAAGCTTTCTTT
CDR3: CASSLVGGGEMNTEAFF

D: TRBD1
J: TRBJ1-5
V: TRBV5-1
size: -
DNA: TGCGCCAGCAGTCTTGGACAGGGTGGGCATCAGCCCCAGCATTTT
CDR3: CASSLGQGGHQPQHF

D: -
J: TRBJ2-1
V: TRBV5-1
size: -
DNA: TGCGCCAGCAGCTTGGAGAATAGTTTCGGTGAGCAGTTCTTC
CDR3: CASSLENSFGEQFF

D: -
J: TRBJ1-2
V: TRBV7-2
size: -
DNA: TGTGCCAGCAGCCCGGGGTTGGGGGGTAACGACTATGGCTACACCTTC
CDR3: CASSPGLGGNDYGYTF

D: TRBD2
J: TRBJ2-7
V: TRBV3-1/TRBV3-2
size: -
DNA: TGTGCCAGCAGCCAGGGGACTAGCGGCTCCTACGAGCAGTACTTC
CDR3: CASSQGTSGSYEQYF

D: -
J: TRBJ1-2
V: TRBV5-1
size: -
DNA: TGCGCCAGCAGCTCCAGGGGAGACTATGGCTACACCTTC
CDR3: CASSSRGDYGYTF

D: -
J: TRBJ1-6
V: TRBV28
size: -
DNA: TGTGCCAGCAAGACAGCGAGCTCCTATAATTCACCCCTCCACTTT
CDR3: CASKTASSYNSPLHF

D: TRBD2
J: TRBJ2-5
V: TRBV6-2/TRBV6-3
size: -
DNA: TGTGCCAGCAGTTCACGGACTAGCGGGGGGGCCGTGGAGACCCAGTACTTC
CDR3: CASSSRTSGGAVETQYF

D: -
J: TRBJ2-3
V: TRBV15
size: -
DNA: TGTGCCACCAGCAGAGATAACACAGATACGCAGTATTTT
CDR3: CATSRDNTDTQYF

D: -
J: TRBJ2-3
V: TRBV28
size: -
DNA: TGTGCCAGCCAGAGCACAGATACGCAGTATTTT
CDR3: CASQSTDTQYF

D: -
J: TRBJ1-2
V: TRBV10-2
size: few
DNA: TGCGCCAGCAGTGAAGCTGATTCATTCAACCCTGGCTACACCTTC
CDR3: CASSEADSFNPGYTF

D: TRBD1
J: TRBJ2-3
V: TRBV15
size: -
DNA: TGTGCCACCAGCAGAGTTGGGACAGGGGTGGCAGATACGCAGTATTTT
CDR3: CATSRVGTGVADTQYF

D: TRBD1
J: TRBJ2-7
V: TRBV6-5
size: -
DNA: TGTGCCAGCAGTCGGTCAGGGGGCTACGAGCAGTACTTC
CDR3: CASSRSGGYEQYF